A single sample is the source of the 14 T cell receptor beta chains below, sequenced in a study of tumor and adjacent non-tumor tissue in lung cancer (dated by TCRdb to the late 2010s). RNA was extracted from bulk unsorted tissue and checked for quality with a NanoDrop ND-1000 and an Agilent 2100. Library creation used multiplex PCR. Sequenced on an Illumina HiSeq 2500. TCRbeta libraries were constructed through three rounds of nested PCR with primers (Table S4) according to protocols adapted from ARM-PCR. TCRdb cleaned the public reads at Q25 with fastp, built clones with MiXCR and kept in-frame beta chains. A single entry per CDR3 protein holds the most common genes and DNA from its merged rows. This sample has some 93,000 distinct CDR3 sequences in its table, and about 70% of those were observed once. In total, the top ten clones hold approximately 20% of the sample. Sequences were obtained from lung tumor tissue. These receptor sequences come from a man aged 55 to 69 with non-small cell lung cancer.

This clonotype was seen repeatedly, ten times or more. The V call is TRBV20-1, the J call TRBJ1-2; TRBD1 might be the D (6 bases). The germline V gene has CDR1 DFQATT and CDR2 SNEGSKA (reference sequence). Trimming cost V 6 bases and J 3 bases, with 14 bases left between them. The CDR3 extends over 13 amino acids. The CDR3 DNA follows: TGCAGTGCCCGAGACAGGTCCTACTATGGCTACACCTTC. It encodes CSARDRSYYGYTF.

This clonotype was counted between two and nine times. The rearrangement joins TRBV29-1 to TRBJ2-5, with a possible D match to TRBD2 (5 bases). Germline assignment: CDR1 SQVTM and CDR2 ANQGSEA. V was pared by 7 bases and J by 0 bases, with 9 bases between. This CDR3 has 12 residues. As DNA, the CDR3 is TGCAGCGCAAGACTATACCAAGAGACCCAGTACTTC. Translation: CSARLYQETQYF.

Comment on this clonotype: Because it lacks the conserved phenylalanine or tryptophan at the end, this CDR3 is likely a read error. This chain connects TRBV5-6 to TRBJ2-7, with D possibly being TRBD1 or TRBD2 (5 bases each). The CDR3 is 15 residues long. Germline CDR1 reads SGHDT; CDR2 reads YYEEEE. The CDR3 sequence is CASGLTRRQTYEQYL. The DNA of the CDR3 is TGCGCCAGCGGCTTGACCCGACGACAGACCTACGAGCAGTACTTA.

In the case of this clonotype: A much larger clone lies one base from this, so it may be a read error. The gene calls are TRBV5-1 and TRBJ2-5, with unresolved D. The V gene lost 4 bases and the J gene lost 5 bases, with 9 bases spanning the gap. CDR1 is SGHRS, CDR2 YFSETQ, per germline. This CDR3 comprises 12 residues. This CDR3 is CASSDPGETQYF. The CDR3 DNA reads as TGCGCCAGCAGCGACCCTGGGGAGACCCAGTACTTC.

The V and J genes are TRBV11-1 and TRBJ1-6, with a possible D match to TRBD1 (6 bases). Germline V gives CDR1 SGHAT, CDR2 FQDESV (reference sequence). V dropped 7 bases and J dropped 10 bases, with 14 bases sitting between them. This CDR3 contains 13 residues. The CDR3 DNA follows: TGTGCCAGCAACCCCGGGGGGCAATCACCCCTCCACTTT. Translated: CASNPGGQSPLHF. The variable domain in full, with the rest retrieved from reference TRBV11-1 and TRBJ1-6, is EAEVAQSPRYKITEKSQAVAFWCDPISGHATLYWYRQILGQGPELLVQFQDESVVDDSQLPKDRFSAERLKGVDSTLKIQPAELGDSAMYLCASNPGGQSPLHFGNGTRLTVT.

On this clonotype itself: The germline gene is not matched at one end of the junction; a read error may be the cause. V usage is TRBV4-3 and J usage is TRBJ1-1; D gene ambiguous. Germline assignment: CDR1 LGHNA and CDR2 YSLEER. CDR3 size: 15 residues. CDR3 loop: CTSSQGLGVNTEAFF. DNA of the CDR3: TGCACCAGCAGCCAAGGATTAGGAGTTAACACTGAAGCTTTCTTT.

The chain couples TRBV6-2 or TRBV6-3 to TRBJ2-7, with TRBD2 as a possible D gene (6 bases). Trimming took 5 bases from V and 3 from J, leaving 14 bases between them. This CDR3 has 14 amino acids. CDR1 is MNHEY, CDR2 SVGEGT, per germline. The CDR3 coding sequence is TGTGCCAGCAGTAGACCGGGACTGGACTACGAGCAGTACTTC. Translated: CASSRPGLDYEQYF.

Remarks on this clonotype: A read error is possible here, since a much larger clone lies one base away. V usage is TRBV13 and J usage is TRBJ2-3, with TRBD2 matching 13 bases. The CDR3 sequence is 19 residues long. Germline assignment: CDR1 PRHDT and CDR2 FYEKMQ (reference sequence). CDR3 amino acids: CASSLTTSGGTTSTDTQCF. CDR3 DNA sequence: TGTGCCAGCAGCTTGACGACTAGCGGGGGGACCACTAGCACAGATACGCAGTGTTTT.

Many counts were recorded for this clonotype. The chain has TRBV5-8 and TRBJ2-5, with D hard to call. From germline, CDR1 is SGHTS and CDR2 YDEGEE. This CDR3 is built from 15 residues. Deletions cut 3 bases from V and 0 bases from J, with 12 bases between. The CDR3 DNA reads as TGTGCCAGCAGCTCCCCGGACCCGTACCAAGAGACCCAGTACTTC. Its translation: CASSSPDPYQETQYF.

This clonotype has just a few counts. This chain uses TRBV12-3 or TRBV12-4 with TRBJ1-4, with D possibly matching TRBD1 (5 bases). The germline V and J ends were trimmed by 9 bases and 5 bases, with 22 bases remaining between them. There are 16 residues in the CDR3. CDR3 bases: TGTGCCAGTGGTTGGGGGTCAGGGAACAAGAATGAAAAACTGTTTTTT. Protein: CASGWGSGNKNEKLFF.

To note about this clonotype: A much more abundant neighbour one base away suggests this may be a read error. This chain joins TRBV19 and TRBJ1-4; 7 bases are shared with TRBD1. J lost 5 bases, V lost 7 bases, and 10 bases had no gene match. CDR3 length equals 15 residues. Germline V gene sequence: CDR1 LNHDA, CDR2 SQIVND (reference sequence). CDR3 in amino acids: CASNSVVQGNEKLFF. The CDR3 DNA sequence: TGTGCCAGTAACTCCGTAGTACAGGGGAATGAAAAACTGTTTTTT.

This clonotype was recorded at least ten times. This chain links TRBV12-3 or TRBV12-4 with TRBJ2-7; D not certain. The CDR3 has 13 residues. Trimming left V 5 bases short and J 1 base short, with 9 bases between. CDR3 amino acids: CASSTANSYEQYF. In DNA, the CDR3 is TGTGCCAGCAGTACGGCGAATTCCTACGAGCAGTACTTC.

This clonotype was recorded at least ten times. J is TRBJ1-4 and V is TRBV4-1; D is undetermined. Germline values: CDR1 MGHRA, CDR2 YSYEKL. V was pared by 4 bases and J by 6 bases, with 15 bases between. The CDR3 covers 15 residues. CDR3 in amino acids: CASSRNPTGDEKLFF. CDR3 in DNA: TGCGCCAGCAGCCGGAACCCTACCGGCGATGAAAAACTGTTTTTT.

V and J are TRBV12-3 or TRBV12-4 and TRBJ2-3; either TRBD1 or TRBD2 may fit D (6 bases each). This CDR3 has 17 residues. Trimming took off 7 bases at V and 0 bases at J, with 20 bases between the two ends. In DNA form, the CDR3 reads TGTGCCAGCATCCCCCGACTAGGGGGGCTTAGCACAGATACGCAGTATTTT. It translates to CASIPRLGGLSTDTQYF.